What follows describes a single T cell receptor (beta chain). Its antigen remains unknown. These data are taken from a study of T cell responses to AZD1222 COVID-19 vaccine. Broader study findings: Females outnumbered males among donors, who were mostly white British; clonal diversity was possibly underestimated. Samples come after the peak T cell response, not at day 14. Baseline antibody screening turned up just 6 or 7 seropositive AZD1222 recipients.

V trimming: 2 bases; J trimming: 5 bases; junction bases outside the gene matches: 8. Germline loops: CDR1 MNHNS, CDR2 SASEGT. This CDR3 has 17 amino acids. Some clones are missing from TCRdb's copy, which holds only in-frame ones; the method was immunoSEQ multiplex PCR. The sample yields approximately 99,000 clones, around nine tenths seen once. This sequence joins TRBV6-1 and TRBJ1-5; 11 nucleotides agree with TRBD1. The sequence derives from an adult in good health. The sequencing here drew on peripheral blood, taken on day 0 of MenACWY control vaccination. The CDR3 is CASSERTGGHGHQPQHF. CDR3 in DNA: TGTGCCAGCAGTGAAAGGACAGGGGGCCACGGCCATCAGCCCCAGCATTTT.